Reported below is one T cell receptor (beta chain). Antigen specificity is unknown. The CDR3 totals 13 residues. V lost 0 bases and J 7 bases, leaving 7 bases between the germline ends. CDR1 SGDLS and CDR2 YYNGEE come from the germline V gene. This specimen comes from a study of regulatory T cells in long-lasting Graves disease. Time point indicated: persistent/refractory GD, antithyroid drugs over 5 years with positive TRAb. RNA isolated from PBMCs was used to make the TCR library. Regarding the study as a whole: Results may be inaccurate due to the small sample size.

Through Arm-PCR of CDR3 regions and iRepertoire HTBI primers, TCR beta libraries were built. TCRdb reprocessed the multiplex PCR reads via MiXCR and lists one record per CDR3 protein. The top ten clones hold 25% to 35% of a sample with some 330,000 distinct CDR3 sequences, around 23% of them seen once. The sample was peripheral blood mononuclear cells (PBMCs), taken when the disease was refractory, from a patient treated with antithyroid drugs. The source is a woman aged 40 to 50 with Graves disease. The chain recombines TRBV9 with TRBJ2-2; no firm D call. The CDR3 DNA sequence: TGTGCCAGCAGCGTAGTTGGGAACGGGGAGCTGTTTTTT. Translating gives CASSVVGNGELFF.